This TCR beta chain comes out of a study of tumor and adjacent non-tumor tissue in lung cancer. This CDR3 region has 15 residues. CDR1 and CDR2 (germline): SGHAT, FQNNGV. Three rounds of nested PCR, following a modified ARM-PCR protocol, produced the TCRbeta library. One entry per CDR3 protein, called by TCRdb with MiXCR from the multiplex PCR reads. Of roughly 75,000 distinct CDR3 sequences in the sample, about 82% were seen once. RNA was extracted from bulk tissue without any cell sorting. More than 3 cm separated this lung sample from the edge of the tumor. Sequencing was done on a sample of distant non-tumor lung tissue. This receptor was obtained from a man aged 55-75 years with non-small cell lung cancer. The chain carries TRBV11-2 and TRBJ2-7, with D possibly being TRBD2 (6 bases). CDR3 loop: CVSSLGSGSGHEQYF. CDR3 DNA: TGTGTCAGTAGCTTAGGTTCAGGGAGCGGGCACGAGCAGTACTTC.